Each of the 18 T cell receptor beta chains below was sequenced from the same sample in a study of cytomegalovirus exposure and HLA in healthy donors. This PCR relied on a set of 60 Vbeta primers and 13 Jbeta primers. The table came from immunoSEQ multiplex PCR; TCRdb's copy has only in-frame clones and leaves some out. The sample has around 100,000 clones; 10% are singletons. What was sequenced was PBMCs. Receptors were obtained from a man aged 35-49 years in good health and CMV-seropositive.

This clone was found a few times. The rearrangement joins TRBV7-8 to TRBJ2-7, with D perhaps TRBD2 (6 bases). With 2 bases removed from V and 6 bases from J, the gap between germline ends came to 17 bases. This CDR3 contains 15 residues. The germline CDR1 and CDR2 sequences are SGHVS and FQNEAQ. CDR3 region: CASSLPRGWGGEQYF. The CDR3 coding sequence is TGTGCCAGCAGCTTACCTCGCGGGTGGGGAGGCGAGCAGTACTTC.

The table lists this clone with a few counts. The chain recombines TRBV6-5 with TRBJ2-2; weak D call: TRBD2 (6 bases). This CDR3 spans 12 amino acids. V lost 6 bases to trimming and J lost 7 bases, with 9 bases between them. CDR1 MNHEY and CDR2 SVGAGI come from the germline V gene. Written as DNA, the CDR3 is TGTGCCAGCAGCCGGGAGTACGGGGAGCTGTTTTTT. Translated: CASSREYGELFF.

This clone has just a few counts. The rearrangement joins TRBV2 to TRBJ2-2; weak D call: TRBD2 (6 bases). There are 16 residues in the CDR3. The germline V gene has CDR1 SNHLY and CDR2 FYNNEI. The ends were cut back, 1 base at V and 3 bases at J, with 12 bases in the middle. In DNA, the CDR3 is TGTGCCAGCAGTGAAGGGTCCGGGAGAGACACCGGGGAGCTGTTTTTT. It codes for CASSEGSGRDTGELFF.

This clone was detected only a few times. This sequence joins TRBV28 and TRBJ2-7; TRBD2 is a possible D gene (6 bases). V was shortened by 3 bases and J by 6 bases, with 18 bases between the two germline ends. In germline, CDR1 is MDHEN, CDR2 SYDVKM. This CDR3 comprises 15 residues. CDR3 bases: TGTGCCAGCAGTTTTGCGGGGAGGACCCCTTTCGAGCAGTACTTC. Translating gives CASSFAGRTPFEQYF. The whole variable domain, remainder taken from reference TRBV28 and TRBJ2-7, is DVKVTQSSRYLVKRTGEKVFLECVQDMDHENMFWYRQDPGLGLRLIYFSYDVKMKEKGDIPEGYSVSREKKERFSLILESASTNQTSMYLCASSFAGRTPFEQYFGPGTRLTVT.

V and J are TRBV6-6 and TRBJ2-2, with 7 bases fitting TRBD2. Germline CDR1 MNHNY, CDR2 SVGAGI (reference sequence). Trimming at V came to 7 bases and at J to 4 bases, leaving 6 bases not matched to a gene. The CDR3 contains 14 residues. CDR3 DNA: TGTGCCAGCATGGGGGGGGACCCCACCGGGGAGCTGTTTTTT. Translated: CASMGGDPTGELFF.

The chain couples TRBV4-1 to TRBJ2-7; 7 bases line up with TRBD2. CDR3 length: 15 residues. Germline CDR1 is MGHRA and CDR2 is YSYEKL. J lost 7 bases, V lost 0 bases, and 9 bases had no gene match. CDR3 nucleotide sequence: TGCGCCAGCAGCCAAGAAGTCGGGGGGTTTAGTGAGCAGTACTTC. Its translation: CASSQEVGGFSEQYF.

This clone was seen more than once but under ten times. The V and J genes are TRBV7-9 and TRBJ2-5, with 8 nucleotides matching TRBD1. V gave up 5 bases and J gave up 0 bases; unmatched junction bases: 8. CDR1 is SEHNR, CDR2 FQNEAQ, per germline (reference sequence). The CDR3 has 16 residues. The CDR3 coding sequence is TGTGCCAGCAGCCGAGGAACAGGGGGGTACCAAGAGACCCAGTACTTC. Translation: CASSRGTGGYQETQYF.

This clone was observed a handful of times. The chain recombines TRBV19 with TRBJ1-2; D ambiguous. The germline V gene encodes CDR1 LNHDA and CDR2 SQIVND (reference sequence). V was clipped by 4 bases and J by 5 bases, with 5 bases between them. The length of the CDR3 is 11 residues. The CDR3 DNA reads TGTGCCAGTAGTACAGGATATGGCTACACCTTC. This gives the protein CASSTGYGYTF. The full variable domain, rest sourced from reference TRBV19 and TRBJ1-2, is DGGITQSPKYLFRKEGQNVTLSCEQNLNHDAMYWYRQDPGQGLRLIYYSQIVNDFQKGDIAEGYSVSREKKESFPLTVTSAQKNPTAFYLCASSTGYGYTFGSGTRLTVV.

V is TRBV11-2 and J is TRBJ2-3, with D unclear. Trimming shortened V by 3 bases and J by 3 bases, and 10 bases separated the two germline ends. The CDR3 has 14 amino acids. Germline loops: CDR1 SGHAT, CDR2 FQNNGV. In DNA form, the CDR3 reads TGTGCCAGCAGCTTTTCCCAACTAACAGATACGCAGTATTTT. Its protein is CASSFSQLTDTQYF.

This clone has only a few counts. This chain uses TRBV19 with TRBJ2-2, with D maybe TRBD1 (6 bases). Germline CDR1 and CDR2: LNHDA and SQIVND (reference sequence). The CDR3 runs 15 residues. Trimming shortened V by 5 bases and J by 6 bases, and 16 bases separated the two germline ends. Here the CDR3 DNA reads TGTGCCAGTAGTGCCCCCTCAACAGGGCCCGGGGAGCTGTTTTTT. This gives the protein CASSAPSTGPGELFF.

This clone has just a few counts. The chain employs TRBV4-2 and TRBJ1-1; D remains unclear. This CDR3 comprises 13 residues. In germline, CDR1 is LGHNA, CDR2 YNFKEQ. Trimming shortened V by 4 bases and J by 3 bases, and 9 bases separated the two germline ends. In DNA form, the CDR3 reads TGTGCCAGCAGCCCCTCAGGTGACACTGAAGCTTTCTTT. Its protein is CASSPSGDTEAFF.

This clone turned up a few times. The chain is built from TRBV13 and TRBJ2-7, with TRBD2 identical over 10 bases. This CDR3 region has 15 residues. V shed 4 bases, J shed 3 bases, and the junction held 6 bases outside the gene matches. Germline assignment: CDR1 PRHDT and CDR2 FYEKMQ (reference sequence). The CDR3 loop reads CASSSGTSENYEQYF. CDR3 nucleotides: TGTGCCAGCAGCTCCGGGACTAGCGAAAACTACGAGCAGTACTTC.

This clone was seen a handful of times. The rearrangement links TRBV9 to TRBJ2-2, with 9 bases fitting TRBD1. The CDR3 loop spans 16 amino acids. Germline lookup yields CDR1 SGDLS and CDR2 YYNGEE. V shed 4 bases, J shed 3 bases, and the junction held 7 bases outside the gene matches. CDR3 nucleotide sequence: TGTGCCAGCAGCCCCGGGACAGGGAGGGACACCGGGGAGCTGTTTTTT. Its translation: CASSPGTGRDTGELFF.

This clone was detected only a few times. This chain uses TRBV7-6 with TRBJ2-1, with 7 bases aligning to TRBD1. This CDR3 contains 16 residues. V lost 1 base to trimming and J lost 6 bases; unmatched junction nucleotides: 9. Germline CDR1 is SGHVS and CDR2 is FNYEAQ. CDR3 DNA sequence: TGTGCCAGCAGCTTAGGGGGACAGTCGCTGGCCAATGAGCAGTTCTTC. Translating it yields CASSLGGQSLANEQFF. The variable domain in full, with the rest retrieved from reference TRBV7-6 and TRBJ2-1, is GAGVSQSPRYKVTKRGQDVALRCDPISGHVSLYWYRQALGQGPEFLTYFNYEAQQDKSGLPNDRFSAERPEGSISTLTIQRTEQRDSAMYRCASSLGGQSLANEQFFGPGTRLTVL.

This clone showed up just a few times. The J gene is TRBJ2-7, the V gene TRBV28, with 7 bases matching TRBD1. In germline, CDR1 is MDHEN, CDR2 SYDVKM. Germline trimming cut 9 bases from V and 4 bases from J; bases unmatched to any gene: 9. This CDR3 is 13 amino acids long. The CDR3 DNA is TGTGCCAGTACGGCGGCAGGGGGATACGAGCAGTACTTC. Protein product: CASTAAGGYEQYF.

J is TRBJ2-3 and V is TRBV5-1; D might be TRBD1 (6 bases). V lost 4 bases to trimming and J lost 5 bases, with 17 bases between them. This CDR3 region has 15 residues. Germline V gene lookup returns CDR1 SGHRS and CDR2 YFSETQ. This CDR3 reads CASSQGTRGIDTQYF. The DNA for the CDR3 is TGCGCCAGCAGCCAGGGAACAAGGGGGATAGATACGCAGTATTTT.

The chain recombines TRBV5-6 with TRBJ2-3, with TRBD2 as a possible D gene (5 bases). Germline lookup yields CDR1 SGHDT and CDR2 YYEEEE. The length of the CDR3 is 13 residues. V shed 2 bases and J shed 6 bases, with 10 bases lying between them. The CDR3 loop reads CASSFVGEDTQYF. CDR3 DNA sequence: TGTGCCAGCAGCTTCGTGGGAGAGGATACGCAGTATTTT.

There are a few counts of this clone. The J gene is TRBJ2-5, the V gene TRBV9; TRBD1 matches 7 bases. V trimming: 0 bases; J trimming: 1 base; junction bases outside the gene matches: 9. Germline-derived CDR1 and CDR2 are SGDLS and YYNGEE. This CDR3 has 17 residues. The CDR3 sequence: CASSVGASQGSQETQYF. The DNA of the CDR3 is TGTGCCAGCAGCGTAGGGGCCTCACAGGGGTCCCAAGAGACCCAGTACTTC.